These T cell receptor beta chains were read from a single sample in a study of T cell responses to AZD1222 COVID-19 vaccine. Assay used: immunoSEQ multiplex PCR; TCRdb lists only in-frame clones, some missing. The sample yields 70,000 or so clones, about 91% seen once. The specimen was peripheral blood, collected on day 0 of AZD1222 vaccination. These receptors all stem from an adult in good health. Both conserved end residues are part of each CDR3. The order of the fields is D gene, clone size, J gene, V gene, CDR3 DNA, CDR3 protein. D genes are given only for firm matches. Size is stated for part of the rows, as once, few or many counts, or as a class when the clone is expanded.

d_call: -
clone_size: -
j_call: TRBJ2-7
v_call: TRBV7-3
cdr3_nt: TGTGCCAGCAGCACGGACGGCTCCTACGAGCAGTACTTC
cdr3_aa: CASSTDGSYEQYF

d_call: -
clone_size: -
j_call: TRBJ1-1
v_call: TRBV6-4
cdr3_nt: TGTGCCAGCAGTCCTTCCCCAGGGAACACTGAAGCTTTCTTT
cdr3_aa: CASSPSPGNTEAFF

d_call: TRBD1
clone_size: -
j_call: TRBJ2-1
v_call: TRBV28
cdr3_nt: TGTGCCAGCAGTTTAACGCGACAGGGATCCTACAATGAGCAGTTCTTC
cdr3_aa: CASSLTRQGSYNEQFF

d_call: TRBD1
clone_size: -
j_call: TRBJ1-6
v_call: TRBV30
cdr3_nt: TGTGCCTGGAGTCCGACAGGGCAGGATTCACCCCTCCACTTT
cdr3_aa: CAWSPTGQDSPLHF

d_call: -
clone_size: -
j_call: TRBJ1-3
v_call: TRBV11-2
cdr3_nt: TGTGCCAGCAGCCTGGTTTTAGCCTCTGGAAACACCATATATTTT
cdr3_aa: CASSLVLASGNTIYF

d_call: -
clone_size: -
j_call: TRBJ1-1
v_call: TRBV11-3
cdr3_nt: TGTGCCAGCAGCTTAGGACAGAACACTGAAGCTTTCTTT
cdr3_aa: CASSLGQNTEAFF

d_call: TRBD1
clone_size: once
j_call: TRBJ1-2
v_call: TRBV7-2
cdr3_nt: TGTGCCAGCAGCTTAGGGGGACAGGGGGCGCTTTCGGTTGGCTACACCTTC
cdr3_aa: CASSLGGQGALSVGYTF

d_call: -
clone_size: few
j_call: TRBJ2-7
v_call: TRBV6-2/TRBV6-3
cdr3_nt: TGTGCCAGCAGTTATTCGGCAGGGGTTACGTCCGACGAGCAGTACTTC
cdr3_aa: CASSYSAGVTSDEQYF

d_call: TRBD1
clone_size: -
j_call: TRBJ2-1
v_call: TRBV13
cdr3_nt: TGTGCCAGCAGCAGGACAGGGGGCGGGGTACGAGAGCAGTTCTTC
cdr3_aa: CASSRTGGGVREQFF

d_call: -
clone_size: -
j_call: TRBJ1-2
v_call: TRBV2
cdr3_nt: TGTGCCAGCAGGGAAGGGGTTGGCTACACCTTC
cdr3_aa: CASREGVGYTF

d_call: -
clone_size: -
j_call: TRBJ1-6
v_call: TRBV6-4
cdr3_nt: TGTGCCAGCAGTCCGGACACAAGTTCACCCCTCCACTTT
cdr3_aa: CASSPDTSSPLHF

d_call: -
clone_size: once
j_call: TRBJ2-7
v_call: TRBV2
cdr3_nt: TGTGCCAGCAGTGAAGCCTGGGGCGATGAGGGCCAGAACTCCTACGAGCAGTACTTC
cdr3_aa: CASSEAWGDEGQNSYEQYF

d_call: TRBD2
clone_size: once
j_call: TRBJ2-7
v_call: TRBV3-1/TRBV3-2
cdr3_nt: TGTGCCAGCAGCCAAGACGAGGAGCTAGCGGGAGTCGACGAGCAGTACTTC
cdr3_aa: CASSQDEELAGVDEQYF

d_call: -
clone_size: -
j_call: TRBJ1-3
v_call: TRBV3-1/TRBV3-2
cdr3_nt: TGTGCCAGCAGCCAAGGCCCCCCCAGGTCCTCTGGAAACACCATATATTTT
cdr3_aa: CASSQGPPRSSGNTIYF

d_call: -
clone_size: -
j_call: TRBJ1-2
v_call: TRBV5-1
cdr3_nt: TGCGCCAGCAGCCCCGACGGAACTGACTATGGCTACACCTTC
cdr3_aa: CASSPDGTDYGYTF

d_call: -
clone_size: -
j_call: TRBJ1-3
v_call: TRBV30
cdr3_nt: TGTGCCTGGGAGGACGGCAACTCTGGAAACACCATATATTTT
cdr3_aa: CAWEDGNSGNTIYF

d_call: -
clone_size: -
j_call: TRBJ2-2
v_call: TRBV15
cdr3_nt: TGTGCCACCAGCAGAGATGTCAGGCGAACCGGGGAGCTGTTTTTT
cdr3_aa: CATSRDVRRTGELFF

d_call: TRBD1
clone_size: -
j_call: TRBJ1-5
v_call: TRBV4-1
cdr3_nt: TGCGCCAGCAGCTACAGGGGAGCCAATCAGCCCCAGCATTTT
cdr3_aa: CASSYRGANQPQHF